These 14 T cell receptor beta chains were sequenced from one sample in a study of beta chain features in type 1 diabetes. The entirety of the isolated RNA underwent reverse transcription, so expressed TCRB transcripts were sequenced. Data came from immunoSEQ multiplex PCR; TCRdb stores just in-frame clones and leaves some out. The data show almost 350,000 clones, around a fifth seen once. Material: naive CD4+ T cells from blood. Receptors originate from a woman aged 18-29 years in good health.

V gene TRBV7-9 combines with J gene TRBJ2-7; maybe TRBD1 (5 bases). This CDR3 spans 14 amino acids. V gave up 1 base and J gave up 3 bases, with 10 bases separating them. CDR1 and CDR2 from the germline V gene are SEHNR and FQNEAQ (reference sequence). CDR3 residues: CASSLVDRVYEQYF. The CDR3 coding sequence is TGTGCCAGCAGCTTAGTAGACAGAGTCTACGAGCAGTACTTC.

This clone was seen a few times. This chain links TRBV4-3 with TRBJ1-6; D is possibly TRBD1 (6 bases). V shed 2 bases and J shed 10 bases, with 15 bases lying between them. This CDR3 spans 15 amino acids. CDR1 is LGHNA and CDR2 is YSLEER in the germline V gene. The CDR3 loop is CASSQQQGSRSPLHF. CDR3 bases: TGCGCCAGCAGCCAACAGCAGGGGAGTCGGTCACCCCTCCACTTT.

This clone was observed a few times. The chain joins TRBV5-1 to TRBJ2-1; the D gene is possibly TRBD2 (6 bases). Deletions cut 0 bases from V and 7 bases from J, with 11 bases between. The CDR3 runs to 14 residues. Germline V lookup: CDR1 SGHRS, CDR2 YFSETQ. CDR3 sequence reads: CASSLVAVENEQFF. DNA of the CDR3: TGCGCCAGCAGCTTGGTAGCGGTGGAGAATGAGCAGTTCTTC. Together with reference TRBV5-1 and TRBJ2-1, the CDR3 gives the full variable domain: KAGVTQTPRYLIKTRGQQVTLSCSPISGHRSVSWYQQTPGQGLQFLFEYFSETQRNKGNFPGRFSGRQFSNSRSEMNVSTLELGDSALYLCASSLVAVENEQFFGPGTRLTVL.

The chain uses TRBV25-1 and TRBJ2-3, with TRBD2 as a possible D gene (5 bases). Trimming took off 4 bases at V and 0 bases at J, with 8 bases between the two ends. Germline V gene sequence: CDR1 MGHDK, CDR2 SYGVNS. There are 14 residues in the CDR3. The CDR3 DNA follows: TGTGCCAGCAGTGCTTCGGGGAGCACAGATACGCAGTATTTT. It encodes CASSASGSTDTQYF.

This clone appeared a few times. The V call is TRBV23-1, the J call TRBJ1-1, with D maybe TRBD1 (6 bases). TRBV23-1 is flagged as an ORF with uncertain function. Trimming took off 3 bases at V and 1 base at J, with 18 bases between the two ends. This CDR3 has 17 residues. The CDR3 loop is CASSQSAQGDENTEAFF. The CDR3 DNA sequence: TGCGCCAGCAGTCAGTCAGCACAGGGCGATGAGAACACTGAAGCTTTCTTT.

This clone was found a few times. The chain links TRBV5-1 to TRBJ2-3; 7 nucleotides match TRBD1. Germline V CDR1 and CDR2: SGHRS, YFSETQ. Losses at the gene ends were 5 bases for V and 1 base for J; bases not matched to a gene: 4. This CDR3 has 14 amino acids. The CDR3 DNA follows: TGCGCCAGCAGGGCAGACAGGGGCACAGATACGCAGTATTTT. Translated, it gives CASRADRGTDTQYF.

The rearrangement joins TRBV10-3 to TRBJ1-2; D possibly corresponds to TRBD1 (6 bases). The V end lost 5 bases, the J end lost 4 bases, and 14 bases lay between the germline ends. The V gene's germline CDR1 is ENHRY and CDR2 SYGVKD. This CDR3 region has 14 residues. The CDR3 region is CAISPGDLGYGYTF. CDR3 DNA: TGTGCCATCAGTCCAGGGGACCTGGGCTATGGCTACACCTTC.

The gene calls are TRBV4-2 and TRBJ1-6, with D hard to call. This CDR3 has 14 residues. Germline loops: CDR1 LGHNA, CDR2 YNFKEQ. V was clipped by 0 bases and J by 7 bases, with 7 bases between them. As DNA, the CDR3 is TGTGCCAGCAGCCAAGATCTAACGAATTCACCCCTCCACTTT. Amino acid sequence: CASSQDLTNSPLHF.

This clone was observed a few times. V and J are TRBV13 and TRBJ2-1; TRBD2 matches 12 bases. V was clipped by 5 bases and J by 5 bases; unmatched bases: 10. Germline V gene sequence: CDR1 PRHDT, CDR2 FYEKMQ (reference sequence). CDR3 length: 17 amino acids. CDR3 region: CASSIWATSGRNNEQFF. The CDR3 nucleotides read TGTGCCAGCAGCATCTGGGCAACTAGCGGGAGGAACAATGAGCAGTTCTTC.

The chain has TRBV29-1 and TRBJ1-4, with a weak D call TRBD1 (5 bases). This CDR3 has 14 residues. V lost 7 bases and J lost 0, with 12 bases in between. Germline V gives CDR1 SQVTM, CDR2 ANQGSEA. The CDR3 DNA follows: TGCAGCGCTATACGACAGTCAACTAATGAAAAACTGTTTTTT. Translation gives CSAIRQSTNEKLFF.

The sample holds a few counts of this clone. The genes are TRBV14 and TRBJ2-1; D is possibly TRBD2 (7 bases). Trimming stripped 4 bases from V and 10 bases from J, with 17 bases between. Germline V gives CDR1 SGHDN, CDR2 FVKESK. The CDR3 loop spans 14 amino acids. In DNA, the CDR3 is TGTGCCAGCAGCCGGGGGGGGGCCCTTCTCGAGCAGTTCTTC. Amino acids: CASSRGGALLEQFF.

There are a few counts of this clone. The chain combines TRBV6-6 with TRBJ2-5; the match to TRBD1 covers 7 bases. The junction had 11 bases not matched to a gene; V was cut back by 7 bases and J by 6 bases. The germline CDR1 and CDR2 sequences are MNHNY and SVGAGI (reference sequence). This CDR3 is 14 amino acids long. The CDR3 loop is CASILGGVRQTQYF. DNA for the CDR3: TGTGCCAGCATCCTAGGGGGCGTGAGGCAGACCCAGTACTTC.

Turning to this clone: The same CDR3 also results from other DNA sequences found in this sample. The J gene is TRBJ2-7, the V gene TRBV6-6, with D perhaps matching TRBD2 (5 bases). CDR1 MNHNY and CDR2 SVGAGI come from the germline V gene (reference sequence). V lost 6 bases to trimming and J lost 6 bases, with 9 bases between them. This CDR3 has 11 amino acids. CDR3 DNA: TGTGCCAGCAGCCTAGCCCGCGAGCAGTACTTC. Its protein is CASSLAREQYF.

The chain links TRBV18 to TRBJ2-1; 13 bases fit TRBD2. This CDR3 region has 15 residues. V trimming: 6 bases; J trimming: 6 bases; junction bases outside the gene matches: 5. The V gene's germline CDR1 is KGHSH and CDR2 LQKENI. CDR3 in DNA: TGTGCCAGCTCCCTTGGACTAGCGGGAGTCAATGAGCAGTTCTTC. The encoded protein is CASSLGLAGVNEQFF.